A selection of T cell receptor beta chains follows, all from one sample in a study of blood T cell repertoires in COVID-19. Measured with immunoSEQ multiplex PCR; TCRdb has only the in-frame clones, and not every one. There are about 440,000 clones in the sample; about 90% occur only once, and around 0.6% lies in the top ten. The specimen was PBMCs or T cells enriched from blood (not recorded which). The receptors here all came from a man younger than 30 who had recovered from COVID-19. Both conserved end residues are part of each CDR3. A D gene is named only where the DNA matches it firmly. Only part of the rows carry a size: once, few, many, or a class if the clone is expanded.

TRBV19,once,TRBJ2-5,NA,CASSIDGVKTTQYF,TGTGCCAGTAGTATAGACGGGGTTAAGACCACCCAGTACTTC
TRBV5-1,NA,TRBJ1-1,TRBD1,CASSLEGQWYTEAFF,TGCGCCAGCAGCTTGGAGGGACAGTGGTACACTGAAGCTTTCTTT
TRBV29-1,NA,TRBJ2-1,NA,CSVMFGLASDEQFF,TGCAGCGTTATGTTTGGTCTAGCATCAGATGAGCAGTTCTTC
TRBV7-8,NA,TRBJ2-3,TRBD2,CASSLLLVAGVTDTQYF,TGTGCCAGCAGCTTGCTACTAGTAGCGGGAGTAACAGATACGCAGTATTTT
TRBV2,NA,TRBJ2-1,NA,CASKNVQILYNEQFF,TGTGCCAGCAAGAACGTACAGATCCTCTACAATGAGCAGTTCTTC
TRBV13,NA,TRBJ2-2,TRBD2,CASSNPGGMNTGELFF,TGTGCCAGCAGCAATCCGGGGGGGATGAACACCGGGGAGCTGTTTTTT
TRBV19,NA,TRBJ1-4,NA,CASSLSAEGLSGLFF,TGTGCCAGTAGTTTGTCGGCCGAGGGATTATCAGGCCTGTTTTTT
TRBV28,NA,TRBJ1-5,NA,CASSHLLGGGQPQHF,TGTGCCAGCAGTCATCTACTGGGAGGTGGTCAGCCCCAGCATTTT
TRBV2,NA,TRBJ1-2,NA,CASSETGLTNYGYTF,TGTGCCAGCAGTGAGACAGGACTCACTAACTATGGCTACACCTTC
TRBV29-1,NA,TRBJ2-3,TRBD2,CSVAGGDTQYF,TGCAGCGTTGCCGGGGGGGATACGCAGTATTTT
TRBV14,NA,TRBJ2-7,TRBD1,CASSQGRVGQAPAFSFYEQYF,TGTGCCAGCAGCCAAGGGCGGGTTGGACAGGCCCCCGCATTCTCCTTCTACGAGCAGTACTTC
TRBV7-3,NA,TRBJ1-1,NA,CASSLAPDTEAFF,TGTGCCAGCAGCCTCGCCCCGGACACTGAAGCTTTCTTT
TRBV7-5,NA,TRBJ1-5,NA,CVRSFRCGSNQPQHF,TGTGTCAGAAGCTTTAGGTGCGGGAGCAATCAGCCCCAGCATTTT
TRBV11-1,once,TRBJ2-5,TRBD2,CASSWGGLGRQETQYF,TGTGCCAGCAGCTGGGGGGGTTTGGGCAGACAAGAGACCCAGTACTTC
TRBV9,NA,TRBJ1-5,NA,CASSVSGDQPQHF,TGTGCCAGCAGCGTATCGGGGGATCAGCCCCAGCATTTT
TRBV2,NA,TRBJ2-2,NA,CASTVWDEGGELFF,TGTGCCAGCACTGTGTGGGATGAGGGCGGGGAGCTGTTTTTT
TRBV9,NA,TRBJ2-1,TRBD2,CASSVAPSGRASNEQFF,TGTGCCAGCAGCGTAGCTCCTAGCGGGAGGGCCAGTAATGAGCAGTTCTTC
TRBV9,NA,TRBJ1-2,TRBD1,CASSVDRGNYGYTF,TGTGCCAGCAGCGTAGACAGGGGGAACTATGGCTACACCTTC
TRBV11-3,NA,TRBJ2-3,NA,CASSSSTDTQYF,TGTGCCAGCAGCTCCTCCACAGATACGCAGTATTTT
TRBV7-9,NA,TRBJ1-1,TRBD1,CASSFDRGTEAFF,TGTGCCAGCAGCTTCGACAGGGGGACTGAAGCTTTCTTT
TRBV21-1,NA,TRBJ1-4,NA,CASMWTGGRNEKLFF,TGTGCCAGCATGTGGACAGGGGGCAGGAATGAAAAACTGTTTTTT
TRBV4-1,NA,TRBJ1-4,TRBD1,CASSQGGTVNEKLFF,TGCGCCAGCAGCCAAGGGGGGACAGTGAATGAAAAACTGTTTTTT
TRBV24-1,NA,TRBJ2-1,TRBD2,CATSDPGLAGSNEQFF,TGTGCCACCAGTGATCCGGGACTAGCGGGAAGTAATGAGCAGTTCTTC
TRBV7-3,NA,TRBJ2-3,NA,CASSPLAGPGVTQYF,TGTGCCAGCAGCCCCCTAGCAGGACCGGGAGTAACGCAGTATTTT
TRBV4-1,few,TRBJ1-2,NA,CASSQEGGFGPRGYTF,TGCGCCAGCAGCCAAGAAGGAGGGTTTGGGCCCCGGGGCTACACCTTC
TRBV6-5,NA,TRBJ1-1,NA,CASPPVGGTEAFF,TGTGCCAGCCCCCCGGTAGGAGGAACTGAAGCTTTCTTT
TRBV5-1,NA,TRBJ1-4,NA,CASSQGAVGVEKLFF,TGCGCCAGCAGCCAAGGGGCGGTGGGCGTTGAAAAACTGTTTTTT
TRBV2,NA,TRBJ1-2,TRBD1,CASSEVGQVTVGRNYGYTF,TGTGCCAGCAGTGAGGTTGGACAGGTAACAGTTGGACGGAACTATGGCTACACCTTC
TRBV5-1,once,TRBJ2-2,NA,CASSLGIGANTGELFF,TGCGCCAGCAGCTTGGGGATCGGGGCGAACACCGGGGAGCTGTTTTTT
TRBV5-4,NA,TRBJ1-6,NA,CASNLAGTYNSPLHF,TGTGCCAGCAACTTGGCGGGAACCTATAATTCACCCCTCCACTTT
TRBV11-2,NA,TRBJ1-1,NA,CASSHKPQDEAFF,TGTGCCAGCAGCCACAAACCCCAAGATGAAGCTTTCTTT
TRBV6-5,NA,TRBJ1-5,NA,CAVQGLGNQPQHF,TGTGCCGTACAGGGTTTGGGCAATCAGCCCCAGCATTTT
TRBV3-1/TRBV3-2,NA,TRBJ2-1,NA,CASSIVGGGILRFF,NA
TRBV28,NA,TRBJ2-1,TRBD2,CASGTGTSGIGEQFF,TGTGCCAGCGGCACCGGGACTAGCGGGATCGGGGAGCAGTTCTTC
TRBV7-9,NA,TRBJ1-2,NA,CASRPSGAGAPVYGYTF,TGTGCCAGCAGGCCAAGTGGGGCGGGGGCCCCAGTCTATGGCTACACCTTC
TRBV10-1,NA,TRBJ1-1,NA,CASSPQRGGTEAFF,TGCGCCAGCAGTCCCCAGCGGGGGGGGACTGAAGCTTTCTTT
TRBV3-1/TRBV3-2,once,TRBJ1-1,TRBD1,CASSQGDRNTEAFF,TGTGCCAGCAGCCAAGGGGACAGGAACACTGAAGCTTTCTTT
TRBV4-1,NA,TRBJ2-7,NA,CASSQSPGDEQYF,TGCGCCAGCAGCCAATCCCCAGGGGACGAGCAGTACTTC
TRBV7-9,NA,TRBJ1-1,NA,CASRRLNTEAFF,TGTGCCAGCCGCAGGTTAAACACTGAAGCTTTCTTT
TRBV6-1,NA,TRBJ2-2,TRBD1,CASSGGQGGNTGELFF,TGTGCCAGCAGTGGGGGACAGGGGGGTAACACCGGGGAGCTGTTTTTT
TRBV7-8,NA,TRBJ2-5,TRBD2,CASSLPGQGGKTQYF,TGTGCCAGCAGCCTACCCGGCCAGGGAGGGAAGACCCAGTACTTC
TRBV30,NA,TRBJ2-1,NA,CAWSVRELHEQFF,TGTGCCTGGAGTGTACGGGAACTTCATGAGCAGTTCTTC
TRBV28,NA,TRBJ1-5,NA,CASRQWGGRGNQPQHF,TGTGCCAGCAGACAATGGGGGGGCCGCGGCAATCAGCCCCAGCATTTT
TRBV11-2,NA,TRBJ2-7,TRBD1,CASSFGWNRDSYEQYF,TGTGCCAGCAGCTTCGGATGGAACCGGGACAGCTACGAGCAGTACTTC
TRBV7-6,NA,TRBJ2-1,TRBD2,CASSLSASGRDEQFF,TGTGCCAGCAGCTTATCGGCTAGCGGGAGGGATGAGCAGTTCTTC
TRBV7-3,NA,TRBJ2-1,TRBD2,CASSLFAGGYNEQFF,TGTGCCAGCAGCTTATTTGCGGGAGGTTACAATGAGCAGTTCTTC
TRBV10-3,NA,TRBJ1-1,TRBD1,CAAQPGGGTEAFF,TGTGCCGCACAGCCAGGGGGTGGCACTGAAGCTTTCTTT
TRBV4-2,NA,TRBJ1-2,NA,CASSQEGQAPLNYGYTF,TGTGCCAGCAGCCAAGAGGGTCAGGCCCCCCTGAACTATGGCTACACCTTC